Below, 31 T cell receptor beta chains from the same sample are listed, as sequenced in a study of CD8 T cells in ankylosing spondylitis. TCRdb independently ran MiXCR on the 5' RACE reads; one entry per CDR3 protein. Among about 340,000 distinct CDR3 sequences listed, approximately 22% were seen once. Sample: blood, either unsorted or a sorted T cell fraction (not recorded which). The receptor set was obtained from a male donor with ankylosing spondylitis or in good health (not recorded which).

This clonotype was counted only a few times. This sequence joins TRBV29-1 and TRBJ2-2; a possible D gene is TRBD2 (6 bases). In germline, CDR1 is SQVTM, CDR2 ANQGSEA. The CDR3 covers 15 residues. The V gene lost 3 bases and the J gene lost 1 base, with 12 bases spanning the gap. This CDR3 is CSVESAGLNTGELFF. The CDR3 DNA sequence: TGCAGCGTTGAGAGTGCGGGGCTGAACACCGGGGAGCTGTTTTTT.

This clonotype was detected only a few times. V usage is TRBV4-1 and J usage is TRBJ2-7; perhaps TRBD1 as D (6 bases). The CDR3 extends over 15 amino acids. Per the germline V gene, CDR1 is MGHRA and CDR2 is YSYEKL. Trimming stripped 1 base from V and 0 bases from J, with 10 bases between. The CDR3 protein is CASSQGTASSYEQYF. The CDR3 DNA sequence: TGCGCCAGCAGCCAAGGGACAGCGAGCTCCTACGAGCAGTACTTC.

The gene calls are TRBV20-1 and TRBJ2-7; D perhaps matches TRBD2 (5 bases). The V gene's germline CDR1 is DFQATT and CDR2 SNEGSKA (reference sequence). CDR3 length: 14 residues. Trimming stripped 3 bases from V and 2 bases from J, with 14 bases between. The chain's CDR3 is CSARSRETPYEQYF. The CDR3 DNA follows: TGCAGTGCTAGGTCGAGGGAAACCCCCTACGAGCAGTACTTC.

This clonotype has a handful of counts. This chain connects TRBV7-2 to TRBJ2-3, with TRBD2 matching 10 bases. V was clipped by 7 bases and J by 5 bases; unmatched bases: 15. This CDR3 spans 17 amino acids. Germline CDR1 reads SGHTA; CDR2 reads FQGNSA. The CDR3 DNA is TGTGCCAGCACCCCAAGGGAGAGCGGGGGGGCAGGAGATACGCAGTATTTT. Translating it yields CASTPRESGGAGDTQYF.

There are a few counts of this clonotype. This chain connects TRBV28 to TRBJ2-3; 9 bases map to TRBD1. Germline CDR1 and CDR2: MDHEN and SYDVKM. Germline trimming cut 6 bases from V and 5 bases from J; bases unmatched to any gene: 9. This CDR3 is 15 amino acids long. DNA of the CDR3: TGTGCCAGCAGCCAACCGGACAGGGGAGAAGATACGCAGTATTTT. Protein: CASSQPDRGEDTQYF.

The chain has TRBV28 and TRBJ2-2; perhaps TRBD1 as D (5 bases). The V gene lost 3 bases and the J gene lost 2 bases, with 13 bases spanning the gap. The germline gives CDR1 MDHEN, CDR2 SYDVKM. This CDR3 has 16 residues. The CDR3 reads CASSFSRQINTGELFF. CDR3 DNA: TGTGCCAGCAGTTTCTCGAGACAGATCAACACCGGGGAGCTGTTTTTT.

This chain uses TRBV15 with TRBJ2-2, with TRBD1 as a possible D gene (6 bases). Trimming pared 0 bases from V and 6 bases from J, leaving 11 bases between. CDR3 length: 15 amino acids. Germline lookup yields CDR1 LNHNV and CDR2 YYDKDF (reference sequence). Here the CDR3 reads CATSRDREGAGELFF. The CDR3 region has the DNA TGTGCCACCAGCAGAGATCGTGAGGGGGCCGGGGAGCTGTTTTTT.

The CDR3 DNA follows: TGTGCCAGCAGCTTCAGACAGGTTCAAGAGACCCAGTACTTC. Translating it yields CASSFRQVQETQYF. The chain carries TRBV13 and TRBJ2-5; tentative D call: TRBD1 (6 bases). This CDR3 spans 14 amino acids. CDR1 PRHDT and CDR2 FYEKMQ come from the germline V gene (reference sequence). Trimming took 3 bases from V and 2 from J, leaving 10 bases between them. Together with reference TRBV13 and TRBJ2-5, the CDR3 gives the full variable domain: AAGVIQSPRHLIKEKRETATLKCYPIPRHDTVYWYQQGPGQDPQFLISFYEKMQSDKGSIPDRFSAQQFSDYHSELNMSSLELGDSALYFCASSFRQVQETQYFGPGTRLLVL.

The CDR3 region is CASSVGYTTVNTGELFF. CDR3 sequence (DNA): TGTGCCAGCAGCGTAGGTTATACGACAGTGAACACCGGGGAGCTGTTTTTT. The J gene is TRBJ2-2, the V gene TRBV7-8, with D maybe TRBD1 (5 bases). This CDR3 region has 17 residues. In germline, CDR1 is SGHVS, CDR2 FQNEAQ. V lost 5 bases, J lost 1 base, and 17 bases lay in between.

The chain recombines TRBV20-1 with TRBJ2-5; TRBD2 aligns across 13 bases. The CDR3 runs to 16 residues. The J segment lost 5 bases and the V segment lost 5 bases, leaving 11 bases of the junction unmatched. CDR1 and CDR2 (germline): DFQATT, SNEGSKA (reference sequence). The CDR3 here is CSASQLALAGGETQYF. As DNA, the CDR3 is TGCAGTGCTTCCCAACTGGCACTAGCGGGGGGGGAGACCCAGTACTTC.

This chain joins TRBV20-1 and TRBJ2-7; 9 bases are a match to TRBD1. CDR3 length: 14 amino acids. The germline V gene has CDR1 DFQATT and CDR2 SNEGSKA (reference sequence). Trimming at V came to 1 base and at J to 2 bases, leaving 3 bases not matched to a gene. The CDR3 sequence is CSARGDRVAYEQYF. DNA of the CDR3: TGCAGTGCTAGAGGGGACAGGGTGGCCTACGAGCAGTACTTC.

The CDR3 DNA is TGCAGTGCTTCCACCATCCTAGCGCTCTCCTACAATGAGCAGTTCTTC. Protein sequence: CSASTILALSYNEQFF. The V call is TRBV20-1, the J call TRBJ2-1; perhaps TRBD2 as D (6 bases). The CDR3 runs to 16 residues. Germline V lookup: CDR1 DFQATT, CDR2 SNEGSKA (reference sequence). V was clipped by 5 bases and J by 0 bases, with 17 bases between them.

This clonotype came up a few times. This sequence joins TRBV4-1 and TRBJ1-2; 10 bases line up with TRBD1. The CDR3 is made up of 16 amino acids. V lost 0 bases to trimming and J lost 5 bases; unmatched junction nucleotides: 6. Germline V lookup: CDR1 MGHRA, CDR2 YSYEKL. CDR3 loop: CASSQETGTGAYGYTF. CDR3 coding DNA: TGCGCCAGCAGCCAAGAAACCGGGACAGGGGCATATGGCTACACCTTC.

Many counts were recorded for this clonotype. This chain links TRBV12-3 or TRBV12-4 with TRBJ2-1; D possibly uses TRBD1 or TRBD2 (5 bases each). CDR3 size: 12 residues. Trimming pared 10 bases from V and 4 bases from J, leaving 11 bases between. The CDR3 protein is CANGAAYNEQFF. The DNA for the CDR3 is TGTGCCAACGGGGCCGCTTACAATGAGCAGTTCTTC.

This sequence joins TRBV12-3 or TRBV12-4 and TRBJ2-2, with TRBD1 matching over 7 bases. This CDR3 has 14 residues. After removal of 5 bases from V and 3 bases from J, the junction contained 3 bases not matched to a gene. DNA of the CDR3: TGTGCCAGCAGTGCTACAGGGGACACCGGGGAGCTGTTTTTT. Its protein is CASSATGDTGELFF.

The chain carries TRBV4-1 and TRBJ1-1; no definite D call. Trimming took off 1 base at V and 4 bases at J, with 16 bases between the two ends. Germline assignment: CDR1 MGHRA and CDR2 YSYEKL. The CDR3 is 16 residues long. The CDR3 reads CASSQVIVSVSTEAFF. The CDR3 DNA follows: TGCGCCAGCAGCCAAGTTATTGTCTCGGTTTCCACTGAAGCTTTCTTT.

The gene calls are TRBV11-2 and TRBJ2-5, with 9 bases that match TRBD2. Germline CDR1 reads SGHAT; CDR2 reads FQNNGV. The CDR3 loop spans 17 amino acids. Germline trimming cut 1 base from V and 5 bases from J; bases unmatched to any gene: 11. Here the CDR3 DNA reads TGTGCCAGCAGCTTAGGATACAGCGGGGGGCCGGGGGAGACCCAGTACTTC. It is translated as CASSLGYSGGPGETQYF.

Only a few counts were recorded for this clonotype. This chain connects TRBV20-1 to TRBJ2-1; weak D call: TRBD2 (7 bases). The germline V and J ends were trimmed by 1 base and 2 bases, with 18 bases remaining between them. The CDR3 runs 17 residues. Germline V CDR1 and CDR2: DFQATT, SNEGSKA (reference sequence). The CDR3 nucleotides are TGCAGTGCTAGAGCACTCCCCCGGGGGGCCCCCTACAATGAGCAGTTCTTC. As protein: CSARALPRGAPYNEQFF.

This clonotype was found a few times. The V call is TRBV12-3 or TRBV12-4, the J call TRBJ2-7, with D unresolved. V was clipped by 6 bases and J by 2 bases, with 8 bases between them. This CDR3 has 12 amino acids. This CDR3 is CASSPPTYEQYF. CDR3 DNA sequence: TGTGCCAGCAGCCCTCCGACCTACGAGCAGTACTTC.

A few counts support this clonotype. The chain links TRBV2 to TRBJ2-7, with no clear D. Germline V gene lookup returns CDR1 SNHLY and CDR2 FYNNEI. This CDR3 is built from 15 residues. Trimming took off 1 base at V and 0 bases at J, with 10 bases between the two ends. The CDR3 is CASSEGRVLSYEQYF. CDR3 in DNA: TGTGCCAGCAGTGAAGGTAGGGTCCTCTCCTACGAGCAGTACTTC.

V and J are TRBV29-1 and TRBJ2-1, with TRBD1 identical over 7 bases. Germline CDR1 SQVTM, CDR2 ANQGSEA. The CDR3 is 14 amino acids. The CDR3 loop is CIPRGDRAKNEQFF. The CDR3 bases are TGCATCCCCCGTGGAGACAGGGCCAAAAATGAGCAGTTCTTC.

The chain uses TRBV4-1 and TRBJ2-7; unclear D gene. V lost 0 bases and J 2 bases, leaving 8 bases between the germline ends. Germline-derived CDR1 and CDR2 are MGHRA and YSYEKL. This CDR3 spans 14 amino acids. The CDR3 nucleotides read TGCGCCAGCAGCCAAGAGGGCCAAACCTACGAGCAGTACTTC. Its protein product is CASSQEGQTYEQYF.

The chain recombines TRBV7-9 with TRBJ2-2; possible D gene TRBD1, 5 bases. Trimming left V 5 bases short and J 4 bases short, with 11 bases between. The CDR3 is 14 residues long. Germline lookup yields CDR1 SEHNR and CDR2 FQNEAQ (reference sequence). CDR3 residues: CASSPSTATGELFF. Here the CDR3 DNA reads TGTGCCAGCAGCCCGTCGACAGCCACCGGGGAGCTGTTTTTT.

This clonotype has just a few counts. This CDR3 reads CASSLGGRFEQYF. CDR3 DNA: TGTGCCAGCAGCTTGGGGGGTCGTTTTGAGCAGTACTTC. This sequence joins TRBV5-6 and TRBJ2-7; the D is unclear. Germline CDR1 is SGHDT and CDR2 is YYEEEE. The CDR3 runs to 13 residues. Trimming stripped 0 bases from V and 7 bases from J, with 11 bases between.

There are a few counts of this clonotype. The DNA of the CDR3 is TGTGCCATCAGTGAGTCGGGACAGGGGGAGGAAAATGAGCAGTTCTTC. It is translated as CAISESGQGEENEQFF. V and J are TRBV10-3 and TRBJ2-1; 11 nucleotides agree with TRBD1. The CDR3 runs 16 residues. Germline lookup yields CDR1 ENHRY and CDR2 SYGVKD. J was trimmed by 7 bases and V by 0 bases; bases with no gene match: 5.

This chain links TRBV20-1 with TRBJ2-7, with 10 nucleotides matching TRBD1. With 2 bases clipped from V and 6 bases from J, the junction kept 16 bases outside the gene matches. CDR3 size: 17 residues. CDR1 and CDR2 (germline): DFQATT, SNEGSKA (reference sequence). The CDR3 DNA reads as TGCAGTGCTAGATCTTACTTTTCCGGGACAGGGGTTGCCGAGCAGTACTTC. Its protein product is CSARSYFSGTGVAEQYF.

This rearrangement joins TRBV4-1 to TRBJ2-1; 9 nucleotides match TRBD2. The CDR3 is 16 amino acids. J gave up 2 bases and V 8 bases, and 10 bases lay outside the gene matches. Per the germline V gene, CDR1 is MGHRA and CDR2 is YSYEKL. CDR3 coding DNA: TGCGCCAGCGACCCCCTAGCGGGGTCCGCCTACAATGAGCAGTTCTTC. As protein: CASDPLAGSAYNEQFF.

This clonotype came up a few times. The genes are TRBV3-1 and TRBJ2-5; D not certain. The V gene's germline CDR1 is LGHDT and CDR2 YNNKEL (reference sequence). CDR3 length equals 15 residues. V shed 4 bases and J shed 7 bases, with 19 bases lying between them. CDR3 sequence (DNA): TGTGCCAGCAGCCCAGACTCAGATACGGATGGGACCCAGTACTTC. Translating gives CASSPDSDTDGTQYF.

This clonotype was counted between two and nine times. The V gene is TRBV12-3 or TRBV12-4, the J gene TRBJ2-7, with D maybe TRBD2 (6 bases). The CDR3 loop spans 15 amino acids. The germline V and J ends were trimmed by 3 bases and 0 bases, with 12 bases remaining between them. Here the CDR3 DNA reads TGTGCCAGCAGTTTTGGGGACGGGAGCTCCTACGAGCAGTACTTC. Encoded protein: CASSFGDGSSYEQYF.

The J gene is TRBJ2-7, the V gene TRBV27; 8 positions match TRBD2. This CDR3 contains 16 residues. Trimming took 3 bases from V and 2 from J; bases not matched to a gene: 9. Per the germline V gene, CDR1 is MNHEY and CDR2 is SMNVEV (reference sequence). The CDR3 protein is CASSFGISGGPYEQYF. The CDR3 region has the DNA TGTGCCAGCAGTTTTGGGATATCGGGGGGGCCCTACGAGCAGTACTTC.

This clonotype was counted once. A clone one base away is much larger, so this may be a read error. This chain uses TRBV20-1 with TRBJ2-1; possible D gene TRBD2, 5 bases. Germline CDR1 reads DFQATT; CDR2 reads SNEGSKA (reference sequence). The CDR3 extends over 12 amino acids. The V end lost 3 bases, the J end lost 2 bases, and 5 bases lay between the germline ends. The CDR3 is CSASGAYNEQFF. The CDR3 DNA sequence: TGCAGTGCTAGCGGGGCCTACAATGAGCAGTTCTTC.